A single sample gave rise to the 30 T cell receptor beta chains below, sequenced in a study of blood T cell repertoires in COVID-19. Sequencing was performed with immunoSEQ multiplex PCR; in TCRdb, only in-frame clones are kept and a portion is missing. The sample includes about 100,000 clones, 65% to 75% of them seen just once. The sequenced sample consisted of peripheral blood. All receptors come from an elderly man with acute or convalescent COVID-19.

The chain carries TRBV6-5 and TRBJ1-2, with TRBD1 identical over 9 bases. Unmatched junction bases numbered 7, after V lost 8 bases and J lost 6 bases. CDR1 is MNHEY and CDR2 is SVGAGI in the germline V gene. The CDR3 has 13 residues. This CDR3 reads CASEEQGAHGYTF. DNA of the CDR3: TGTGCCAGCGAGGAACAGGGGGCTCATGGCTACACCTTC.

The chain has TRBV28 and TRBJ1-5; no firm D call. V was pared by 2 bases and J by 4 bases, with 18 bases between. In germline, CDR1 is MDHEN, CDR2 SYDVKM. CDR3 length equals 17 residues. The CDR3 DNA reads TGTGCCAGCAGTTTAATTCTCCCCGGGATGGGGAATCAGCCCCAGCATTTT. Translated, it gives CASSLILPGMGNQPQHF. The whole variable domain, remainder taken from reference TRBV28 and TRBJ1-5, is DVKVTQSSRYLVKRTGEKVFLECVQDMDHENMFWYRQDPGLGLRLIYFSYDVKMKEKGDIPEGYSVSREKKERFSLILESASTNQTSMYLCASSLILPGMGNQPQHFGDGTRLSIL.

The chain uses TRBV7-8 and TRBJ1-5; maybe TRBD1 (5 bases). This CDR3 is 15 amino acids long. Trimming left V 5 bases short and J 7 bases short, with 18 bases between. Germline-derived CDR1 and CDR2 are SGHVS and FQNEAQ. CDR3 sequence reads: CASSRDRGRGQPQHF. CDR3 bases: TGTGCCAGCAGCCGCGATCGGGGGAGAGGGCAGCCCCAGCATTTT.

The chain combines TRBV7-3 with TRBJ2-1; TRBD2 agrees at 11 bases. The germline V gene encodes CDR1 SGHTA and CDR2 FQGTGA. The CDR3 is 15 residues long. Trimming took 6 bases from V and 4 from J; bases not matched to a gene: 5. The CDR3 region has the DNA TGTGCCAGCAGTCGGACTAGCGGGCAATACAATGAGCAGTTCTTC. Protein sequence: CASSRTSGQYNEQFF. The variable domain in full, with the rest retrieved from reference TRBV7-3 and TRBJ2-1, is GAGVSQTPSNKVTEKGKYVELRCDPISGHTALYWYRQSLGQGPEFLIYFQGTGAADDSGLPNDRFFAVRPEGSVSTLKIQRTERGDSAVYLCASSRTSGQYNEQFFGPGTRLTVL.

This sequence joins TRBV12-5 and TRBJ2-7, with a weak D call TRBD2 (6 bases). CDR1 is LGHNT, CDR2 FRNRAP, per germline. Trimming left V 0 bases short and J 0 bases short, with 15 bases between. CDR3 length equals 17 residues. The CDR3 protein is CASGLVWGDGSSYEQYF. CDR3 bases: TGTGCTAGTGGTTTGGTATGGGGGGACGGGAGCTCCTACGAGCAGTACTTC.

This rearrangement joins TRBV9 to TRBJ2-7; D unclear. The CDR3 has 14 amino acids. V dropped 3 bases and J dropped 4 bases, with 14 bases sitting between them. Per the germline V gene, CDR1 is SGDLS and CDR2 is YYNGEE. Here the CDR3 DNA reads TGTGCCAGCAGCGCATTAGCAACAACATACGAGCAGTACTTC. This translates into CASSALATTYEQYF.

This chain connects TRBV28 to TRBJ2-4; 8 positions match TRBD2. The CDR3 extends over 17 amino acids. The germline V gene has CDR1 MDHEN and CDR2 SYDVKM. J lost 2 bases, V lost 5 bases, and 11 bases had no gene match. CDR3 sequence: CASSAPGISGTKNIQYF. CDR3 DNA: TGTGCCAGCAGTGCCCCAGGGATTAGCGGGACCAAAAACATTCAGTACTTC.

CDR3: CASSLEGVGSNEQFF. The CDR3 nucleotides are TGCGCCAGCAGCTTGGAAGGGGTGGGAAGCAATGAGCAGTTCTTC. The rearrangement joins TRBV5-1 to TRBJ2-1; weak D call: TRBD1 (5 bases). CDR3 length equals 15 residues. V gave up 0 bases and J gave up 6 bases, with 13 bases separating them. In germline, CDR1 is SGHRS, CDR2 YFSETQ.

The V gene is TRBV5-4, the J gene TRBJ2-1; 16 bases line up with TRBD2. V was pared by 7 bases and J by 6 bases, with 7 bases of the junction left unmatched. The CDR3 consists of 16 residues. The germline V gene encodes CDR1 SGHNT and CDR2 YYREEE (reference sequence). DNA for the CDR3: TGTGCCAGCCAAGGGACTAGCGGGAGGGCCATCAATGAGCAGTTCTTC. Translated, it gives CASQGTSGRAINEQFF.

The V and J genes are TRBV5-4 and TRBJ2-2; D may be TRBD2 (5 bases). V was clipped by 4 bases and J by 6 bases, with 10 bases between them. The CDR3 extends over 13 amino acids. Germline V lookup: CDR1 SGHNT, CDR2 YYREEE (reference sequence). Here the CDR3 DNA reads TGTGCCAGCAGCCTCCGGGGAGCCGGGGAGCTGTTTTTT. This sequence encodes CASSLRGAGELFF.

This chain joins TRBV11-3 and TRBJ2-1, with 11 bases identical to TRBD2. J was trimmed by 8 bases and V by 1 base; bases with no gene match: 7. Germline loops: CDR1 SGHNT, CDR2 YENEEA. The CDR3 runs 16 residues. The CDR3 reads CASSLGSSGGQDEQFF. The CDR3, as DNA: TGTGCCAGCAGCTTAGGCTCTAGCGGGGGGCAGGATGAGCAGTTCTTC. Supplemented by reference TRBV11-3 and TRBJ2-1, the full variable domain reads EAGVVQSPRYKIIEKKQPVAFWCNPISGHNTLYWYLQNLGQGPELLIRYENEEAVDDSQLPKDRFSAERLKGVDSTLKIQPAELGDSAVYLCASSLGSSGGQDEQFFGPGTRLTVL.

The chain joins TRBV5-6 to TRBJ2-1, with D unresolved. This CDR3 has 13 amino acids. CDR1 is SGHDT, CDR2 YYEEEE, per germline. V lost 1 base and J 5 bases, leaving 7 bases between the germline ends. The CDR3 loop is CASSLYQNNEQFF. The DNA of the CDR3 is TGTGCCAGCAGCTTGTATCAGAACAATGAGCAGTTCTTC. Full variable domain (remainder filled in from reference TRBV5-6 and TRBJ2-1): DAGVTQSPTHLIKTRGQQVTLRCSPKSGHDTVSWYQQALGQGPQFIFQYYEEEERQRGNFPDRFSGHQFPNYSSELNVNALLLGDSALYLCASSLYQNNEQFFGPGTRLTVL.

Only a few counts were recorded for this clone. The chain carries TRBV15 and TRBJ1-2; TRBD1 agrees at 9 bases. The CDR3 has 16 residues. In germline, CDR1 is LNHNV, CDR2 YYDKDF (reference sequence). With 1 base clipped from V and 4 bases from J, the junction kept 7 bases outside the gene matches. The CDR3 sequence: CATSRGGQGTGYGYTF. CDR3 bases: TGTGCCACCAGCAGAGGGGGACAGGGAACCGGCTATGGCTACACCTTC. Supplemented by reference TRBV15 and TRBJ1-2, the full variable domain reads DAMVIQNPRYQVTQFGKPVTLSCSQTLNHNVMYWYQQKSSQAPKLLFHYYDKDFNNEADTPDNFQSRRPNTSFCFLDIRSPGLGDTAMYLCATSRGGQGTGYGYTFGSGTRLTVV.

The rearrangement joins TRBV5-1 to TRBJ2-3, with 13 nucleotides matching TRBD2. The CDR3 extends over 15 amino acids. From germline, CDR1 is SGHRS and CDR2 YFSETQ. The V gene end was trimmed by 5 bases and the J gene end by 4 bases; junction bases not matched to a gene: 4. CDR3: CASRKGLAGSDTQYF. As DNA, the CDR3 is TGCGCCAGCAGGAAGGGACTAGCGGGATCAGATACGCAGTATTTT.

The chain carries TRBV11-3 and TRBJ2-2, with no clear D. CDR1 and CDR2 from the germline V gene are SGHNT and YENEEA. The CDR3 is made up of 19 amino acids. V shed 4 bases and J shed 0 bases, with 21 bases lying between them. The CDR3: CASSSSDPRYTSNTGELFF. DNA for the CDR3: TGTGCCAGCAGCTCATCAGATCCGCGGTATACCTCGAACACCGGGGAGCTGTTTTTT.

CDR3 DNA sequence: TGTGCCAGCTCCCCGGGACAGGGTAATTCACCCCTCCACTTT. Its protein product is CASSPGQGNSPLHF. This rearrangement joins TRBV18 to TRBJ1-6, with 9 positions matching TRBD1. V was clipped by 6 bases and J by 6 bases; unmatched bases: 3. The CDR3 loop spans 14 amino acids. Germline values: CDR1 KGHSH, CDR2 LQKENI.

This clone was seen a handful of times. The rearrangement uses TRBV3-1 (or the pseudogene TRBV3-2) and TRBJ1-2; 11 nucleotides agree with TRBD1. CDR3 size: 16 residues. Germline CDR1 reads LGHDT; CDR2 reads YNNKEL (reference sequence). J was trimmed by 4 bases and V by 6 bases; bases with no gene match: 10. The CDR3 DNA is TGTGCCAGCAGTCCCTATGGGACAGGGGGTGGCTATGGCTACACCTTC. This codes for CASSPYGTGGGYGYTF.

J is TRBJ1-5 and V is TRBV6-1; TRBD1 is a possible D gene (5 bases). The CDR3 length is 14 residues. Germline V gene sequence: CDR1 MNHNS, CDR2 SASEGT. V was pared by 3 bases and J by 4 bases, with 10 bases between. The CDR3 DNA reads as TGTGCCAGCAGTGACAGACAGAAGAATCAGCCCCAGCATTTT. It specifies CASSDRQKNQPQHF.

V and J are TRBV12-5 and TRBJ2-2, with 8 bases aligning to TRBD1. Germline V gene lookup returns CDR1 LGHNT and CDR2 FRNRAP. There are 14 residues in the CDR3. The trim removed 11 bases at V and 9 bases at J, leaving 14 bases unmatched. Here the CDR3 reads CASTMTGADRELFF. CDR3 nucleotide sequence: TGTGCTTCCACCATGACAGGGGCGGATAGGGAGCTGTTTTTT.

This clone was seen repeatedly, ten times or more. Other DNA sequences from this sample encode an identical CDR3 as well. The J gene is TRBJ2-1, the V gene TRBV19; 9 nucleotides match TRBD2. In germline, CDR1 is LNHDA, CDR2 SQIVND (reference sequence). J lost 4 bases, V lost 3 bases, and 7 bases had no gene match. CDR3 length: 16 residues. The CDR3 nucleotides read TGTGCCAGTAGTATTTCTGCGGGAGGGAGTTACAATGAGCAGTTCTTC. Translated, it gives CASSISAGGSYNEQFF.

The gene calls are TRBV6-5 and TRBJ1-1; TRBD1 is a possible D gene (5 bases). The CDR3 spans 15 residues. The germline gives CDR1 MNHEY, CDR2 SVGAGI. With 7 bases removed from V and 2 bases from J, the gap between germline ends came to 17 bases. The chain's CDR3 is CASTEEGGANTEAFF. The CDR3 nucleotides are TGTGCCAGCACCGAGGAGGGTGGGGCAAACACTGAAGCTTTCTTT.

The J gene is TRBJ1-4, the V gene TRBV9; weak D call: TRBD1 (5 bases). The CDR3 totals 14 residues. Germline lookup yields CDR1 SGDLS and CDR2 YYNGEE. Between the trimmed V and J ends, which lost 4 bases and 4 bases, there was a span of 11 bases. This CDR3 reads CASSTGDSNEKLFF. The CDR3 DNA is TGTGCCAGCAGCACCGGAGACAGTAATGAAAAACTGTTTTTT.

V usage is TRBV7-2 and J usage is TRBJ1-5, with TRBD1 as a possible D gene (5 bases). Germline CDR1 is SGHTA and CDR2 is FQGNSA. The CDR3 consists of 13 residues. V gave up 4 bases and J gave up 7 bases, with 11 bases separating them. CDR3 residues: CASSSGFRQPQHF. In DNA form, the CDR3 reads TGTGCCAGCAGCTCAGGGTTTAGGCAGCCCCAGCATTTT.

A few counts support this clone. The genes are TRBV9 and TRBJ2-7; unclear D gene. The CDR3 covers 15 residues. V dropped 3 bases and J dropped 0 bases, with 13 bases sitting between them. Germline V lookup: CDR1 SGDLS, CDR2 YYNGEE. This chain's CDR3 is CASSADAASSYEQYF. DNA for the CDR3: TGTGCCAGCAGCGCCGACGCGGCCAGCTCCTACGAGCAGTACTTC.

By sample fraction, this clone is medium-sized. This chain connects TRBV28 to TRBJ2-3; 13 bases are a match to TRBD2. Looked up from germline, CDR1 is MDHEN and CDR2 is SYDVKM. Trimming took 2 bases from V and 1 from J; bases not matched to a gene: 0. The CDR3 is made up of 16 amino acids. In DNA, the CDR3 is TGTGCCAGCAGTTTAACTAGCGGGAGGGGCACAGATACGCAGTATTTT. Its translation: CASSLTSGRGTDTQYF.

The chain joins TRBV27 to TRBJ2-1, with TRBD2 matching over 7 bases. Germline values: CDR1 MNHEY, CDR2 SMNVEV (reference sequence). The CDR3 length is 14 residues. As DNA, the CDR3 is TGTGCGACCAAATCTAGCGGTTGGGGAAATGAGCAGTTCTTC. Translation: CATKSSGWGNEQFF.

The genes are TRBV5-4 and TRBJ2-3; TRBD2 matches 13 bases. Looked up from germline, CDR1 is SGHNT and CDR2 is YYREEE (reference sequence). Trimming took 2 bases from V and 4 from J; bases not matched to a gene: 7. The CDR3 has 17 residues. For the CDR3, the DNA is TGTGCCAGCAGCTTCGGGACTAGCGGGATACTGGCAGATACGCAGTATTTT. It specifies CASSFGTSGILADTQYF.

The chain combines TRBV6-2 or TRBV6-3 with TRBJ1-5, with D possibly being TRBD1 (5 bases). Trimming pared 0 bases from V and 4 bases from J, leaving 10 bases between. The CDR3 totals 15 residues. Germline V gives CDR1 MNHEY, CDR2 SVGEGT. CDR3: CASSYSRGGNQPQHF. CDR3 nucleotides: TGTGCCAGCAGTTACTCGAGGGGAGGTAATCAGCCCCAGCATTTT.

This clone has a handful of counts. This chain uses TRBV7-3 with TRBJ2-1; 8 bases match TRBD2. Unmatched junction bases numbered 6, after V lost 5 bases and J lost 6 bases. The CDR3 is 14 amino acids. Germline CDR1 and CDR2: SGHTA and FQGTGA. The CDR3 loop reads CASSLGLAGNEQFF. The CDR3 region has the DNA TGTGCCAGCAGCCTCGGGCTAGCGGGCAATGAGCAGTTCTTC.

V and J are TRBV6-5 and TRBJ2-5; 7 nucleotides align to TRBD1. Per the germline V gene, CDR1 is MNHEY and CDR2 is SVGAGI. This CDR3 spans 14 amino acids. V gave up 5 bases and J gave up 7 bases; unmatched junction bases: 10. The CDR3 loop reads CASSLEGQPRTQYF. CDR3 nucleotides: TGTGCCAGCAGTCTCGAGGGACAGCCCAGGACCCAGTACTTC.